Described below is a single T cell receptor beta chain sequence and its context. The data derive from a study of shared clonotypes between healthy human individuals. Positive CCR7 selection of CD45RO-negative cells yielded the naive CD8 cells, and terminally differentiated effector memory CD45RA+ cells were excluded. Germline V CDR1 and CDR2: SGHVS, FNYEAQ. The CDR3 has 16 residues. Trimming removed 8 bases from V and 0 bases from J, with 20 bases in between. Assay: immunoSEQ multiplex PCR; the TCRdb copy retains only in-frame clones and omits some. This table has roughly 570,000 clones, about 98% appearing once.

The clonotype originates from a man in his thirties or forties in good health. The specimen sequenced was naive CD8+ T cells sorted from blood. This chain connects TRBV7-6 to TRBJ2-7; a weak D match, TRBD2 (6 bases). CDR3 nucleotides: TGTGCCAGCGCCCCGCTAGCGTTCGCGAACTCCTACGAGCAGTACTTC. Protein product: CASAPLAFANSYEQYF. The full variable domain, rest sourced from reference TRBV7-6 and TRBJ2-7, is GAGVSQSPRYKVTKRGQDVALRCDPISGHVSLYWYRQALGQGPEFLTYFNYEAQQDKSGLPNDRFSAERPEGSISTLTIQRTEQRDSAMYRCASAPLAFANSYEQYFGPGTRLTVT.